This T cell receptor beta chain was captured in a study of blood T cell repertoires in COVID-19. About the study: Sample material is recorded as cDNA or gDNA derived from T cells, B-cell-depleted T cells, or PBMCs.

J gave up 5 bases and V 5 bases, and 6 bases lay outside the gene matches. This CDR3 contains 14 residues. Germline lookup yields CDR1 SGHNT and CDR2 YENEEA. As processed by the authors: Amplification of reference gene primers provided the estimated nucleated cell counts. Some clones are missing from TCRdb's copy, which holds only in-frame ones; the method was immunoSEQ multiplex PCR. D and trimming were read from the DNA, whereas the V and J calls and clone size are those reported in that table. The sample shows tens of thousands of clones, roughly 78% of them seen only once. The sequence was obtained from a man aged 60 to 69 with active or convalescent COVID-19. The gene calls are TRBV11-3 and TRBJ2-1, with TRBD1 identical over 7 bases. Sample: peripheral blood. The CDR3 is CASSLRDRDNEQFF. CDR3 DNA: TGTGCCAGCAGCCTCCGGGACAGAGACAATGAGCAGTTCTTC.